A single sample gave rise to the 18 T cell receptor beta chains below, sequenced in a study of siplizumab effects on memory and regulatory T cells. Clones were sequenced by immunoSEQ multiplex PCR, and TCRdb holds only the in-frame ones, with some missing. The repertoire holds approximately 100,000 clones, just under 95% seen once, with approximately 0.17% in the top ten. Sequencing was carried out using non-Treg CD4+ T cells sorted from blood. All receptors come from a human donor in good health.

The chain uses TRBV7-2 and TRBJ2-2; TRBD1 or TRBD2 may be the D gene (6 bases each). Germline lookup yields CDR1 SGHTA and CDR2 FQGNSA. Trimming left V 6 bases short and J 4 bases short, with 15 bases between. CDR3 length equals 15 residues. The CDR3 protein is CASRSTRGATGELFF. DNA for the CDR3: TGTGCCAGCAGAAGTACAAGGGGGGCCACCGGGGAGCTGTTTTTT.

The chain employs TRBV13 and TRBJ2-7; D is perhaps TRBD1 or TRBD2 (5 bases each). This CDR3 is built from 18 residues. The germline gives CDR1 PRHDT, CDR2 FYEKMQ (reference sequence). Trimming pared 0 bases from V and 0 bases from J, leaving 18 bases between. The CDR3 sequence: CASSLGRGGTKPSYEQYF. The CDR3 nucleotides read TGTGCCAGCAGCTTAGGCCGGGGTGGGACCAAGCCCTCCTACGAGCAGTACTTC.

CDR3 sequence (DNA): TGTGCCAGCAGCTTGGCCGGGGTGTGGGGGACCGGGGAGCTGTTTTTT. Translating gives CASSLAGVWGTGELFF. V gene TRBV5-6 combines with J gene TRBJ2-2; D possibly matches TRBD1 or TRBD2 (5 bases each). From germline, CDR1 is SGHDT and CDR2 YYEEEE. V shed 0 bases and J shed 5 bases, with 14 bases lying between them. The CDR3 length is 16 residues.

Only one count was recorded for this clone. The CDR3 region is CASSPRQGENTEAFF. CDR3 DNA: TGTGCCAGCTCACCTAGACAGGGGGAGAACACTGAAGCTTTCTTT. The gene calls are TRBV18 and TRBJ1-1; 9 bases match TRBD1. The ends lost 3 bases at V and 1 base at J; junction bases unmatched: 3. The V gene's germline CDR1 is KGHSH and CDR2 LQKENI. This CDR3 has 15 residues.

This clone was counted a single time. The chain couples TRBV12-5 to TRBJ1-6, with 8 bases aligning to TRBD1. The CDR3 covers 17 residues. Germline V gene sequence: CDR1 LGHNT, CDR2 FRNRAP. J gave up 4 bases and V 0 bases, and 5 bases lay outside the gene matches. The DNA for the CDR3 is TGTGCTAGTGGTTTGGTACCAGGGGGCGCGTATAATTCACCCCTCCACTTT. Residues: CASGLVPGGAYNSPLHF. The whole variable domain, remainder taken from reference TRBV12-5 and TRBJ1-6, is DARVTQTPRHKVTEMGQEVTMRCQPILGHNTVFWYRQTMMQGLELLAYFRNRAPLDDSGMPKDRFSAEMPDATLATLKIQPSEPRDSAVYFCASGLVPGGAYNSPLHFGNGTRLTVT.

The V call is TRBV2, the J call TRBJ2-1; 8 bases map to TRBD1. The J segment lost 0 bases and the V segment lost 6 bases, leaving 4 bases of the junction unmatched. From germline, CDR1 is SNHLY and CDR2 FYNNEI. This CDR3 has 15 residues. The CDR3 DNA follows: TGTGCCAGCAGCCTCACAGGGGGCTCCTACAATGAGCAGTTCTTC. The encoded protein is CASSLTGGSYNEQFF.

The chain carries TRBV2 and TRBJ1-5, with D possibly being TRBD1 (6 bases). V was pared by 6 bases and J by 5 bases, with 14 bases between. Germline V lookup: CDR1 SNHLY, CDR2 FYNNEI. CDR3 length equals 14 residues. The DNA of the CDR3 is TGTGCCAGCAGCGTACAGGGAAAGGATCAGCCCCAGCATTTT. The encoded protein is CASSVQGKDQPQHF. The full variable domain, in which reference TRBV2 and TRBJ1-5 provide the parts outside the CDR3, is EPEVTQTPSHQVTQMGQEVILRCVPISNHLYFYWYRQILGQKVEFLVSFYNNEISEKSEIFDDQFSVERPDGSNFTLKIRSTKLEDSAMYFCASSVQGKDQPQHFGDGTRLSIL.

The chain has TRBV27 and TRBJ1-5; the D is unclear. The V gene lost 3 bases and the J gene lost 6 bases, with 6 bases spanning the gap. The CDR3 has 12 amino acids. Germline-derived CDR1 and CDR2 are MNHEY and SMNVEV (reference sequence). CDR3 amino acids: CASSFLGQPQHF. Here the CDR3 DNA reads TGTGCCAGCAGTTTTCTGGGTCAGCCCCAGCATTTT.

The rearrangement links TRBV6-1 to TRBJ1-3, with no clear D. Trimming removed 8 bases at V and 0 bases at J, with 11 bases between. CDR3 length equals 14 residues. Germline V lookup: CDR1 MNHNS, CDR2 SASEGT. CDR3 nucleotide sequence: TGTGCCAGCGGGGAGGCGGTCTCTGGAAACACCATATATTTT. It specifies CASGEAVSGNTIYF.

A few counts support this clone. V is TRBV19 and J is TRBJ2-2; D remains ambiguous. Trimming took off 2 bases at V and 0 bases at J, with 1 base between the two ends. Germline V gene lookup returns CDR1 LNHDA and CDR2 SQIVND (reference sequence). The CDR3 has 13 residues. CDR3 loop: CASSIPNTGELFF. CDR3 sequence (DNA): TGTGCCAGTAGTATACCGAACACCGGGGAGCTGTTTTTT.

The CDR3 is CASNSPGETNYGYTF. Here the CDR3 DNA reads TGTGCCAGCAATTCCCCAGGGGAGACTAACTATGGCTACACCTTC. The V and J genes are TRBV28 and TRBJ1-2; a weak D match, TRBD1 (6 bases). The length of the CDR3 is 15 residues. Germline loops: CDR1 MDHEN, CDR2 SYDVKM. Trimming took off 7 bases at V and 0 bases at J, with 15 bases between the two ends.

A single count supports this clone. This chain connects TRBV7-2 to TRBJ2-2; TRBD2 matches 9 bases. Germline V gene lookup returns CDR1 SGHTA and CDR2 FQGNSA. J was trimmed by 3 bases and V by 3 bases; bases with no gene match: 2. The CDR3 is 15 residues long. The CDR3 region has the DNA TGTGCCAGCAGCTTTAGCGGGGGTTACACCGGGGAGCTGTTTTTT. As protein: CASSFSGGYTGELFF.

V is TRBV6-5 and J is TRBJ2-5; TRBD2 agrees at 11 bases. Trimming took 4 bases from V and 5 from J; bases not matched to a gene: 9. This CDR3 contains 16 residues. CDR1 MNHEY and CDR2 SVGAGI come from the germline V gene. The CDR3 loop is CASSSLSGGAQETQYF. The CDR3 DNA is TGTGCCAGCAGTTCCCTTAGCGGGGGGGCCCAGGAGACCCAGTACTTC.

This sequence joins TRBV9 and TRBJ1-6; D unclear. Germline lookup yields CDR1 SGDLS and CDR2 YYNGEE. The CDR3 covers 18 residues. V gave up 5 bases and J gave up 5 bases, with 23 bases separating them. CDR3 coding DNA: TGTGCCAGCAGTAAAAGAGGGCGAACGCAGTTTGATAATTCACCCCTCCACTTT. Its protein product is CASSKRGRTQFDNSPLHF.

To note about this clone: The same CDR3 is also encoded by other DNA sequences in this sample. The genes are TRBV19 and TRBJ2-2; D is uncertain. The length of the CDR3 is 14 residues. V was shortened by 3 bases and J by 0 bases, with 5 bases between the two germline ends. Germline lookup yields CDR1 LNHDA and CDR2 SQIVND (reference sequence). The CDR3 DNA reads as TGTGCCAGTAGTATCGGTCCGAACACCGGGGAGCTGTTTTTT. It translates to CASSIGPNTGELFF.

This chain joins TRBV9 and TRBJ2-3, with D tentatively TRBD1 (6 bases). V lost 0 bases and J 3 bases, leaving 11 bases between the germline ends. The germline V gene has CDR1 SGDLS and CDR2 YYNGEE. The CDR3 has 15 amino acids. Here the CDR3 reads CASSVVGQTTDTQYF. The CDR3 region has the DNA TGTGCCAGCAGCGTAGTTGGACAGACTACAGATACGCAGTATTTT. The full variable domain, with the rest looked up from reference TRBV9 and TRBJ2-3, is DSGVTQTPKHLITATGQRVTLRCSPRSGDLSVYWYQQSLDQGLQFLIQYYNGEERAKGNILERFSAQQFPDLHSELNLSSLELGDSALYFCASSVVGQTTDTQYFGPGTRLTVL.

V gene TRBV5-1 combines with J gene TRBJ2-3; unclear D gene. The germline CDR1 and CDR2 sequences are SGHRS and YFSETQ. This CDR3 contains 14 residues. Between the trimmed V and J ends, which lost 0 bases and 2 bases, there was a span of 7 bases. In DNA form, the CDR3 reads TGCGCCAGCAGCTTGGGAACCAACACAGATACGCAGTATTTT. It yields the protein CASSLGTNTDTQYF.

J is TRBJ1-2 and V is TRBV19; D is unclear. The CDR3 totals 14 residues. V was clipped by 4 bases and J by 3 bases, with 12 bases between them. Germline assignment: CDR1 LNHDA and CDR2 SQIVND (reference sequence). The CDR3 DNA reads TGTGCCAGTAGTAGGGGTGACTCAGACTATGGCTACACCTTC. Its translation is CASSRGDSDYGYTF.